This passage covers 22 T cell receptor beta chains from one sample sequenced in a study of cytomegalovirus exposure and HLA in healthy donors. PCR was performed using 60 Vbeta and 13 Jbeta primers. Some clones are missing from TCRdb's copy, which holds only in-frame ones; the method was immunoSEQ multiplex PCR. In the table there are about 70,000 clones, roughly 81% of which are singletons. The sequenced sample consisted of PBMCs. The receptors come from a human donor in good health.

This clone was seen only a few times. The V call is TRBV10-3, the J call TRBJ2-1; 7 bases fit TRBD2. With 3 bases clipped from V and 8 bases from J, the junction kept 7 bases outside the gene matches. The CDR3 covers 14 residues. The germline CDR1 and CDR2 sequences are ENHRY and SYGVKD. This chain's CDR3 is CAISDNGGGDEQFF. CDR3 bases: TGTGCCATCAGTGATAACGGGGGAGGGGATGAGCAGTTCTTC.

The rearrangement links TRBV27 to TRBJ1-1; 8 nucleotides agree with TRBD1. The J segment lost 5 bases and the V segment lost 3 bases, leaving 5 bases of the junction unmatched. The CDR3 extends over 14 amino acids. The germline CDR1 and CDR2 sequences are MNHEY and SMNVEV (reference sequence). CDR3 DNA sequence: TGTGCCAGCAGTTTGGCCAGGGGGCGGACTGAAGCTTTCTTT. Translation: CASSLARGRTEAFF.

To note about this clone: Other nucleotide sequences in the sample specify the same CDR3. The rearrangement uses TRBV5-1 and TRBJ1-2; 7 nucleotides line up with TRBD1. The V segment lost 0 bases and the J segment 0 bases; nucleotides outside the gene matches: 2. This CDR3 has 15 residues. Germline CDR1 reads SGHRS; CDR2 reads YFSETQ. The CDR3 nucleotides are TGCGCCAGCAGCTTGGGACAGGGAGCTAACTATGGCTACACCTTC. It yields the protein CASSLGQGANYGYTF.

This clone has a handful of counts. The chain joins TRBV18 to TRBJ1-1; D may be TRBD1 (6 bases). The CDR3 consists of 13 residues. Per germline, CDR1 KGHSH and CDR2 LQKENI. V was clipped by 5 bases and J by 11 bases, with 18 bases between them. The CDR3 DNA sequence: TGTGCCAGCTCAATTGGTACAGGGTCCCGGGCTTTCTTT. It codes for CASSIGTGSRAFF.

V usage is TRBV5-1 and J usage is TRBJ2-3; TRBD2 aligns across 11 bases. V lost 4 bases to trimming and J lost 4 bases; unmatched junction nucleotides: 8. This CDR3 region has 16 residues. Germline values: CDR1 SGHRS, CDR2 YFSETQ. CDR3 in DNA: TGCGCCAGCAGCATACCACTAGCGGGAGTAGCAGATACGCAGTATTTT. It translates to CASSIPLAGVADTQYF.

The rearrangement uses TRBV30 and TRBJ2-7; a possible D gene is TRBD1 (6 bases). This CDR3 is 12 amino acids long. Trimming shortened V by 6 bases and J by 3 bases, and 12 bases separated the two germline ends. CDR1 is GTSNPN and CDR2 is SVGIG in the germline V gene (reference sequence). CDR3 sequence (DNA): TGTGCCTGCCGGGACAAGATCTACGAGCAGTACTTC. Protein sequence: CACRDKIYEQYF.

As to this clone: A read error may account for a junction end that differs from germline. This chain connects TRBV7-7 to TRBJ2-1; the D is unclear. The CDR3 sequence is 13 residues long. CDR1 and CDR2 from the germline V gene are SSHAT and FNYEAQ (reference sequence). The CDR3 DNA reads TGTGCTAGCAGCTCCACAACCTACAATGAGCAGTTCTTC. Translating gives CASSSTTYNEQFF. The whole variable domain, filled in from reference TRBV7-7 and TRBJ2-1, reads GAGVSQSPRYKVTKRGQDVTLRCDPISSHATLYWYQQALGQGPEFLTYFNYEAQPDKSGLPSDRFSAERPEGSISTLTIQRTEQRDSAMYRCASSSTTYNEQFFGPGTRLTVL.

The chain links TRBV9 to TRBJ2-2, with D unresolved. The CDR3 contains 16 residues. Germline V lookup: CDR1 SGDLS, CDR2 YYNGEE. Trimming took 4 bases from V and 0 from J, leaving 13 bases between them. CDR3 sequence: CASSFRLGANTGELFF. CDR3 nucleotides: TGTGCCAGCAGCTTCCGCTTGGGCGCGAACACCGGGGAGCTGTTTTTT.

V is TRBV6-1 and J is TRBJ2-7; TRBD2 might be the D (5 bases). The CDR3 spans 12 residues. Between the trimmed V and J ends, which lost 0 bases and 12 bases, there was a span of 12 bases. The germline gives CDR1 MNHNS, CDR2 SASEGT. The chain's CDR3 is CASSEAEHRGYF. CDR3 coding DNA: TGTGCCAGCAGTGAAGCGGAACACCGGGGGTACTTC.

This sequence joins TRBV30 and TRBJ1-4; TRBD1 matches 8 bases. The V and J ends lost 7 bases and 10 bases, in that order; junction bases with no gene match: 8. CDR3 length: 12 residues. The germline V gene has CDR1 GTSNPN and CDR2 SVGIG (reference sequence). This CDR3 reads CASTDRVGKLFF. CDR3 nucleotide sequence: TGTGCCTCTACGGACAGGGTAGGAAAACTGTTTTTT.

V is TRBV2 and J is TRBJ2-1; D is unclear. Germline V lookup: CDR1 SNHLY, CDR2 FYNNEI. V was clipped by 7 bases and J by 9 bases, with 19 bases between them. This CDR3 contains 14 residues. Here the CDR3 reads CASTLDELRTEQFF. In nucleotides, the CDR3 is TGTGCCAGCACCCTCGATGAACTAAGAACTGAGCAGTTCTTC.

V gene TRBV27 combines with J gene TRBJ2-6, with unresolved D. The CDR3 is 15 residues long. Germline V lookup: CDR1 MNHEY, CDR2 SMNVEV (reference sequence). Trimming pared 5 bases from V and 0 bases from J, leaving 8 bases between. The CDR3 DNA sequence: TGTGCCAGCAGTATGGGCCTCTCTGGGGCCAACGTCCTGACTTTC. Its translation: CASSMGLSGANVLTF.

The rearrangement joins TRBV5-6 to TRBJ2-7; 8 nucleotides line up with TRBD2. The CDR3 is 15 amino acids. Trimming removed 4 bases from V and 0 bases from J; junction bases left unmatched: 6. Germline CDR1 reads SGHDT; CDR2 reads YYEEEE. The CDR3 here is CASSHSLAASYEQYF. The CDR3 region has the DNA TGTGCCAGCAGCCATTCACTAGCGGCCTCCTACGAGCAGTACTTC.

The rearrangement links TRBV14 to TRBJ2-7; 8 nucleotides line up with TRBD1. Trimming took 4 bases from V and 7 from J; bases not matched to a gene: 9. Germline loops: CDR1 SGHDN, CDR2 FVKESK. The CDR3 covers 14 residues. The CDR3 DNA sequence: TGTGCCAGCAGCCGCGGGACAGGCCGGTGGGAGCAGTACTTC. Translating it yields CASSRGTGRWEQYF.

CDR3 region: CASSLVAWGNQPQHF. As DNA, the CDR3 is TGTGCCAGCAGCTTAGTAGCGTGGGGTAATCAGCCCCAGCATTTT. The chain combines TRBV7-8 with TRBJ1-5; D gene ambiguous. The V and J ends lost 1 base and 4 bases respectively, with 11 bases between them. Germline loops: CDR1 SGHVS, CDR2 FQNEAQ. CDR3 length equals 15 residues. Together with reference TRBV7-8 and TRBJ1-5, the CDR3 gives the full variable domain: GAGVSQSPRYKVAKRGQDVALRCDPISGHVSLFWYQQALGQGPEFLTYFQNEAQLDKSGLPSDRFFAERPEGSVSTLKIQRTQQEDSAVYLCASSLVAWGNQPQHFGDGTRLSIL.

The chain links TRBV19 to TRBJ2-6; TRBD2 matches 12 bases. V lost 5 bases and J lost 0; bases outside the gene matches: 5. Germline V gene sequence: CDR1 LNHDA, CDR2 SQIVND (reference sequence). The CDR3 extends over 18 amino acids. CDR3 region: CASSRTSGRFSGANVLTF. CDR3 in DNA: TGTGCCAGTAGTCGAACTAGCGGGAGGTTCTCTGGGGCCAACGTCCTGACTTTC. The variable domain in full, completed from reference TRBV19 and TRBJ2-6, reads DGGITQSPKYLFRKEGQNVTLSCEQNLNHDAMYWYRQDPGQGLRLIYYSQIVNDFQKGDIAEGYSVSREKKESFPLTVTSAQKNPTAFYLCASSRTSGRFSGANVLTFGAGSRLTVL.

CDR3 DNA: TGTGCCAGCAGTGAAGGGGAGGACACTGAAGCTTTCTTT. This translates into CASSEGEDTEAFF. This chain connects TRBV6-1 to TRBJ1-1; the D is unclear. The V gene's germline CDR1 is MNHNS and CDR2 SASEGT. The CDR3 consists of 13 residues. Trimming stripped 1 base from V and 3 bases from J, with 6 bases between.

The chain has TRBV2 and TRBJ1-3; 8 nucleotides match TRBD1. The CDR3 sequence is 14 residues long. With 5 bases clipped from V and 4 bases from J, the junction kept 4 bases outside the gene matches. Germline assignment: CDR1 SNHLY and CDR2 FYNNEI. CDR3 amino acids: CASSQQGDGNTIYF. CDR3 in DNA: TGTGCCAGCAGTCAACAGGGGGACGGAAACACCATATATTTT.

The chain is built from TRBV29-1 and TRBJ2-5; TRBD2 is a possible D gene (5 bases). Germline V gene sequence: CDR1 SQVTM, CDR2 ANQGSEA. The CDR3 runs to 13 residues. The DNA of the CDR3 is TGCAGTGTAAGCGGAGATAGCCAAGAGACCCAGTACTTC. This sequence encodes CSVSGDSQETQYF.

This clone has just one count. This rearrangement joins TRBV5-1 to TRBJ2-5; 13 positions match TRBD2. The junction had 10 bases not matched to a gene; V was cut back by 1 base and J by 4 bases. The germline gives CDR1 SGHRS, CDR2 YFSETQ. The CDR3 runs 18 residues. The CDR3 spells CASSLRTSGGRGRETQYF. CDR3 nucleotide sequence: TGCGCCAGCAGCTTGAGGACTAGCGGGGGACGCGGCAGAGAGACCCAGTACTTC. The entire variable domain, with the rest obtained from reference TRBV5-1 and TRBJ2-5, is as follows: KAGVTQTPRYLIKTRGQQVTLSCSPISGHRSVSWYQQTPGQGLQFLFEYFSETQRNKGNFPGRFSGRQFSNSRSEMNVSTLELGDSALYLCASSLRTSGGRGRETQYFGPGTRLLVL.

V and J are TRBV2 and TRBJ2-4, with 7 nucleotides matching TRBD2. This CDR3 region has 15 residues. Trimming cost V 6 bases and J 5 bases; bases outside gene matches: 10. In germline, CDR1 is SNHLY, CDR2 FYNNEI. CDR3 DNA sequence: TGTGCCAGCAGAGGGGACCTCGCGGGGGAAAACATTCAGTACTTC. Protein sequence: CASRGDLAGENIQYF.

The chain recombines TRBV4-1 with TRBJ2-2; no reliable D call. The V and J ends lost 0 bases and 5 bases respectively, with 7 bases between them. Germline CDR1 and CDR2: MGHRA and YSYEKL. This CDR3 comprises 14 residues. CDR3 amino acids: CASSQDSLTGELFF. For the CDR3, the DNA is TGCGCCAGCAGCCAAGATTCCTTGACCGGGGAGCTGTTTTTT.